The entry that follows covers one TCR beta chain sequence. Its target is not known. These data are taken from a study of identical twins. Trimming pared 2 bases from V and 0 bases from J, leaving 14 bases between. The CDR3 is 16 amino acids. Germline values: CDR1 WSHSY, CDR2 SAAADI. One entry per CDR3 protein, called by TCRdb with MiXCR from the 5' RACE reads. Altogether some 900,000 distinct CDR3 sequences are present, 9% to 15% being singletons, with the ten largest covering about 1.6%. Overall study findings and caveats: Sequences that were beta out-of-frame showed weaker excess twin sharing. An excess of low generation probability was shown by twin-shared out-of-frame alpha sequences.

Healthy Caucasians supplied all donations. A further study also used this sample, focusing on yellow fever vaccine responses in identical twins.

This chain links TRBV10-2 with TRBJ2-7; either TRBD1 or TRBD2 may supply D (5 bases each). The sequenced sample was PBMCs. The clonotype was recovered from a woman under 30 in good health. CDR3 in amino acids: CASSERGAGSSYEQYV. The CDR3 DNA follows: TGCGCCAGCAGTGAGAGAGGGGCAGGGAGCTCCTACGAGCAGTACGTC.